This T cell receptor beta chain was obtained from a study of T cell responses to AZD1222 COVID-19 vaccine. The CDR3 is 16 amino acids. From germline, CDR1 is SGHVS and CDR2 FQNEAQ. The trim removed 0 bases at V and 4 bases at J, leaving 8 bases unmatched. Libraries were prepared by immunoSEQ multiplex PCR; TCRdb keeps only in-frame clonotypes and omits some of them. Of approximately 110,000 clones listed, 70% to 85% are singletons. This sequence was found in an adult in good health. Specimen: peripheral blood, collected on day 0 of AZD1222 vaccination. V gene TRBV7-8 combines with J gene TRBJ1-1; 7 bases are shared with TRBD1. The CDR3 reads CASSLAARQGGTEAFF. In DNA form, the CDR3 reads TGTGCCAGCAGCTTAGCGGCTCGACAGGGCGGCACTGAAGCTTTCTTT.